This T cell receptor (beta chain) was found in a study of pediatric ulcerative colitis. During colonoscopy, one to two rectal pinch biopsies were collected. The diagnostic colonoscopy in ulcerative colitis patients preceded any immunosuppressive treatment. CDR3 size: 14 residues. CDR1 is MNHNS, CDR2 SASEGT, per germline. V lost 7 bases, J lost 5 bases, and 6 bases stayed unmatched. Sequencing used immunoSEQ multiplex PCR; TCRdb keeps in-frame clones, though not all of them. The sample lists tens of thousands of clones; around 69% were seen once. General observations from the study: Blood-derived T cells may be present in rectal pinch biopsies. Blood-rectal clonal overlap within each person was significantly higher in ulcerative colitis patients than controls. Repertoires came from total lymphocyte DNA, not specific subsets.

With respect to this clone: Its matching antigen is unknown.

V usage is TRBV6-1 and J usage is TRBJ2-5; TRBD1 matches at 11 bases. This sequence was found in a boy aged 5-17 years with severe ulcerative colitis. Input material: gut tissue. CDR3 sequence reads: CASIRTGGQETQYF. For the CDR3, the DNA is TGTGCCAGCATTCGGACAGGGGGCCAGGAGACCCAGTACTTC.